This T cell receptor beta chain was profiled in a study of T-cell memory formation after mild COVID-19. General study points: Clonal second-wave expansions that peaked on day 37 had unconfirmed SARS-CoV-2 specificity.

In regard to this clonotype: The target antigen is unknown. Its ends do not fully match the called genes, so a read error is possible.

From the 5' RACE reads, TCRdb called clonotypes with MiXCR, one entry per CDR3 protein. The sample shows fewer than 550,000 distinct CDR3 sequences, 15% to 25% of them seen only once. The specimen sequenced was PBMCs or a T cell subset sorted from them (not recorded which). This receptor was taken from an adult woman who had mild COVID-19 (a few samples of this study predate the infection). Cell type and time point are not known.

CDR3 in amino acids: CDSSAPSGSAGELFF. For the CDR3, the DNA is TGTGACAGCAGCGCCCCTAGCGGGAGTGCCGGGGAGCTGTTTTTT. This chain joins TRBV7-8 and TRBJ2-2; 10 bases match TRBD2. This CDR3 contains 15 residues. Germline V lookup: CDR1 SGHVS, CDR2 FQNEAQ.